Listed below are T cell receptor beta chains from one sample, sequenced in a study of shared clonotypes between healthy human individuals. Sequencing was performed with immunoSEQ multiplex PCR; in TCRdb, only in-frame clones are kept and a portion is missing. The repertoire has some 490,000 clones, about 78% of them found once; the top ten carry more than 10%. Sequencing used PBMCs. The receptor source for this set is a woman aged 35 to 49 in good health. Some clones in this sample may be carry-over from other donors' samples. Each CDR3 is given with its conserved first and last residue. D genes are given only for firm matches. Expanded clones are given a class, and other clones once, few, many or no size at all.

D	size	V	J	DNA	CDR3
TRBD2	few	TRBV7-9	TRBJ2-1	TGTGCCAGCAGCTCCTGGCTTGGGACTAGCGGGGTCAATGAGCAGTTCTTC	CASSSWLGTSGVNEQFF
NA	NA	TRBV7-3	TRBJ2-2	TGTGCCAGCAGCTTAAAGGTGGCCGCGAACACCGGGGAGCTGTTTTTT	CASSLKVAANTGELFF
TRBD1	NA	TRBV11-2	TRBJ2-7	TGTGCCAGCAGCTTAGATTTGGGACAGGGGATCTACGAGCAGTACTTC	CASSLDLGQGIYEQYF
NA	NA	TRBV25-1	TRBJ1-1	TGTGCCAGCAGTGATTTACAGTCGAACACTGAAGCTTTCTTT	CASSDLQSNTEAFF
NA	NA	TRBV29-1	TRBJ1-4	TGCAGCGTTGTAATCCCCCGGCAGGGAAATGAAAAACTGTTTTTT	CSVVIPRQGNEKLFF
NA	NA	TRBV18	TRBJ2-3	TGTGCCAGCTCCCTAGGGGTTAGCACAGATACGCAGTATTTT	CASSLGVSTDTQYF
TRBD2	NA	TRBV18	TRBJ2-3	TGTGCCAGCTCACCGAGGGGACTAGCGGGAGGGCTAGATACGCAGTATTTT	CASSPRGLAGGLDTQYF
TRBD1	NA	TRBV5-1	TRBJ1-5	TGCGCCAGCAGCTTGGAAGGGGCCAGGGGGCAGCCCCAGCATTTT	CASSLEGARGQPQHF
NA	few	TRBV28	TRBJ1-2	TGTGCCAGCCAATCCCCTTTGCTAGGGTATGGCTACACCTTC	CASQSPLLGYGYTF
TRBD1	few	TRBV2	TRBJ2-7	TGTGCCAGCAGCTGGACAGGGACCTCCTACGAGCAGTACTTC	CASSWTGTSYEQYF
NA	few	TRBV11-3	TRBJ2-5	TGTGCCAGCAGCCCCCAGGGACAAGAGACCCAGTACTTC	CASSPQGQETQYF
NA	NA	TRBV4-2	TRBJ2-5	TGTGCCAGCAGCCAAGATTGGACAAGACAAGAGACCCAGTACTTC	CASSQDWTRQETQYF
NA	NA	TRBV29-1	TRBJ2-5	TGCAGCGTTACAAACACCCAAGAGACCCAGTACTTC	CSVTNTQETQYF
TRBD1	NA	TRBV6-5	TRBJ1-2	TGTGCCAGCAGTTACTCCCGGGACAGGACAAACTATGGCTACACCTTC	CASSYSRDRTNYGYTF
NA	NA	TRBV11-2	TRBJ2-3	TGTGCCAGCAGCTTAGCACAGCAAAGCACAGATACGCAGTATTTT	CASSLAQQSTDTQYF
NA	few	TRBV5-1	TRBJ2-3	TGCGCCAGCAGCTTGAATTCGGGAGTGGGCACAGATACGCAGTATTTT	CASSLNSGVGTDTQYF
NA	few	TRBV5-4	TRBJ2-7	TGTGCCAGCAGCCCGGCCAGGGTCTCCTACGAGCAGTACTTC	CASSPARVSYEQYF
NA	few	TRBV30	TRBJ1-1	TGTGCCTGGACCCACAGGGTGAGGTTTTGGGGTGAAGCTTTCTTT	CAWTHRVRFWGEAFF
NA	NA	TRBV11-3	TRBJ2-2	TGTGCCAGCAGCTTGACCCCCGGGGACACCGGGGAGCTGTTTTTT	CASSLTPGDTGELFF
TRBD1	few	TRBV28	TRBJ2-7	TGTGCCAGCAGTCCTCCCGGGACAGGGGCATCCTACGAGCAGTACTTC	CASSPPGTGASYEQYF
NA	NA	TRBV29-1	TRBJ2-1	TGCAGCGCAATCACTAGGGATTACAATGAGCAGTTCTTC	CSAITRDYNEQFF
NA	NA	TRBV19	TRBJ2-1	TGTGCCAGTAGTAGGGACTCCTACAATGAGCAGTTCTTC	CASSRDSYNEQFF
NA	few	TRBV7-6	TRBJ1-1	TGTGCCAGCAGCTTAGCCAGGCACGGCAACACTGAAGCTTTCTTT	CASSLARHGNTEAFF
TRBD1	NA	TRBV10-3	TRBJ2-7	TGTGCCATCAGCCCCCAACAGGGGAGCGAGCAGTACTTC	CAISPQQGSEQYF
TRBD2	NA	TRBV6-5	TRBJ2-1	TGTGCCAGCAGTTACTCAACTAGCGGGAGCCACAATGAGCAGTTCTTC	CASSYSTSGSHNEQFF
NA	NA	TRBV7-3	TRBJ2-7	TGTGCCAGCAGCCAACTGGCTGGGCTTTCCTACGAGCAGTACTTC	CASSQLAGLSYEQYF